Reported below is one TCR beta chain. These data belong to a study of blood T cell repertoires in COVID-19. About the study: Specimens from acute and convalescent COVID-19 originated in the United States, Italy and Spain.

Profiling relied on immunoSEQ multiplex PCR, and the TCRdb table lists in-frame clones only, not all of them. Of under 150,000 clones in the sample, about 81% were seen once. The participants were between about 18 and 90 years old and came from about two dozen US areas. Germline assignment: CDR1 SGHNT and CDR2 YYREEE (reference sequence). After removal of 0 bases from V and 1 base from J, the junction contained 3 bases not matched to a gene. This CDR3 is built from 17 residues. This chain joins TRBV5-4 and TRBJ2-1, with 11 bases fitting TRBD2. This TCR derives from a man aged 40-49 years with acute COVID-19. The material sequenced was PBMCs or T cells enriched from blood (not recorded which). CDR3 nucleotides: TGTGCCAGCAGCTTGGCTAGCGGGGGGTTATCCTACAATGAGCAGTTCTTC. Translated, it gives CASSLASGGLSYNEQFF.